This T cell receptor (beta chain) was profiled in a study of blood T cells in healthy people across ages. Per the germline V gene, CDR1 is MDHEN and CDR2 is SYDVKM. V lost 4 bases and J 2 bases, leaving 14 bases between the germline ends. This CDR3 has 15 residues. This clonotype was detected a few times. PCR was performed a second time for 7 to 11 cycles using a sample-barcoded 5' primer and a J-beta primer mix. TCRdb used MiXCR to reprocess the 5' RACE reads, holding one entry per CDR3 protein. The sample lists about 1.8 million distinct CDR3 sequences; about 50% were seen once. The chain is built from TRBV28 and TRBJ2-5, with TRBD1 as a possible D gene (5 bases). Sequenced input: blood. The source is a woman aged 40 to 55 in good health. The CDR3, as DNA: TGTGCCAGCAGTTCCGACAGAGATCAACAAGAGACCCAGTACTTC. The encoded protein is CASSSDRDQQETQYF.